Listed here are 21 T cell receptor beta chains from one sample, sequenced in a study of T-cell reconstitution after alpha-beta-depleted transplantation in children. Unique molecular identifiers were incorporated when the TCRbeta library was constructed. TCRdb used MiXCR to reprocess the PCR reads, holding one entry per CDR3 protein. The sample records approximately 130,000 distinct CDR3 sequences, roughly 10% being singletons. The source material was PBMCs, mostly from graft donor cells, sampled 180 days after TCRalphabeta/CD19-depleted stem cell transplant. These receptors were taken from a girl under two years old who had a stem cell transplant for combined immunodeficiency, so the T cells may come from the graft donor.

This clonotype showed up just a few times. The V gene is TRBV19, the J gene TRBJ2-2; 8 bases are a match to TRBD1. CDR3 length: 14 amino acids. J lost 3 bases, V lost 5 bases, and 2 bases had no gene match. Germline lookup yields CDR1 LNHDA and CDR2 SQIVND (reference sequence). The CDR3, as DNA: TGTGCCAGTAGTCCGGACAGGGACACCGGGGAGCTGTTTTTT. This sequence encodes CASSPDRDTGELFF.

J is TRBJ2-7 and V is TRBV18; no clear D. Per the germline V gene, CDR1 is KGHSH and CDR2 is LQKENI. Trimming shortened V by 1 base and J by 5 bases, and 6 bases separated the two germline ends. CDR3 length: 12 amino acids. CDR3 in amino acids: CASSPRANEQYF. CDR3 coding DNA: TGTGCCAGCTCACCACGGGCGAACGAGCAGTACTTC.

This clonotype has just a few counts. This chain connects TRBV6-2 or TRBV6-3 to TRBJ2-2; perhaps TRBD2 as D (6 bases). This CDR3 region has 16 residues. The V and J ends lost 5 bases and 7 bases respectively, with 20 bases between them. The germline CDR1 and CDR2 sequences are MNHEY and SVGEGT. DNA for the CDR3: TGTGCCAGCAGTCGCCTGGGACTTTTCGTAGGCGGGGAGCTGTTTTTT. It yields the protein CASSRLGLFVGGELFF.

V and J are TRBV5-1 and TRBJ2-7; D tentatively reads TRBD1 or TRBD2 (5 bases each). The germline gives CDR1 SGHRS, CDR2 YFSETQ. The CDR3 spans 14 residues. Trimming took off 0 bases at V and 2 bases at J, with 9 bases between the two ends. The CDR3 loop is CASSLVQGPYEQYF. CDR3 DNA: TGCGCCAGCAGCTTGGTGCAGGGACCCTACGAGCAGTACTTC.

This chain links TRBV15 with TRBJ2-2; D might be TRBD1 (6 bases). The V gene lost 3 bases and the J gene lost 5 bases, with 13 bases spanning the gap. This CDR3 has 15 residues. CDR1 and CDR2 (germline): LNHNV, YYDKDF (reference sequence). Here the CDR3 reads CATSRTGWGTGELFF. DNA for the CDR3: TGTGCCACCAGCAGGACAGGTTGGGGGACCGGGGAGCTGTTTTTT. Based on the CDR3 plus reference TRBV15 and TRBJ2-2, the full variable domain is DAMVIQNPRYQVTQFGKPVTLSCSQTLNHNVMYWYQQKSSQAPKLLFHYYDKDFNNEADTPDNFQSRRPNTSFCFLDIRSPGLGDTAMYLCATSRTGWGTGELFFGEGSRLTVL.

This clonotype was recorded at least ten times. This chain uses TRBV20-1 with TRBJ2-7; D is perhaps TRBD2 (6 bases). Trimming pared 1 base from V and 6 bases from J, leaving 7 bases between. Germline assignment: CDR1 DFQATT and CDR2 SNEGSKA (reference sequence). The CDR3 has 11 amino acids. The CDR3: CSARVGGEQYF. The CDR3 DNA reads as TGCAGTGCTAGAGTGGGGGGCGAGCAGTACTTC.

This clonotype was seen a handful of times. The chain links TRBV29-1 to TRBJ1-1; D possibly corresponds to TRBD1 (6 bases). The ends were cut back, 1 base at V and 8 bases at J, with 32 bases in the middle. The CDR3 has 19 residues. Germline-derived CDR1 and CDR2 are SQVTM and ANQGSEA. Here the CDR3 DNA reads TGCAGCGTTGAAGTCCTTAGACCCGGGACAACCCGTATGAATGTCGAAGCTTTCTTT. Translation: CSVEVLRPGTTRMNVEAFF.

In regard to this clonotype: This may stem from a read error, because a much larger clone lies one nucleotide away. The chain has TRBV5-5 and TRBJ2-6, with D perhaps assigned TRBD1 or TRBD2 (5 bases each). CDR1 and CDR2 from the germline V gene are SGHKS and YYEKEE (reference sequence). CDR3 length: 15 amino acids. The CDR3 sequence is CASSSMDSGANVPTF. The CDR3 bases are TGTGCCAGCAGCTCAATGGACTCTGGGGCCAACGTCCCGACTTTC.

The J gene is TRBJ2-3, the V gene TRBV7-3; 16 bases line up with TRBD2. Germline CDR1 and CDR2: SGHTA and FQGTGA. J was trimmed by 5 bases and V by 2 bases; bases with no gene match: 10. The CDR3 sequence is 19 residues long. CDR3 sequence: CASSLPPGLAGGPGDTQYF. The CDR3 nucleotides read TGTGCCAGCAGCTTACCGCCGGGACTAGCGGGAGGGCCGGGAGATACGCAGTATTTT. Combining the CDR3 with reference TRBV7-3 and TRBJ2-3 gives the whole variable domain GAGVSQTPSNKVTEKGKYVELRCDPISGHTALYWYRQSLGQGPEFLIYFQGTGAADDSGLPNDRFFAVRPEGSVSTLKIQRTERGDSAVYLCASSLPPGLAGGPGDTQYFGPGTRLTVL.

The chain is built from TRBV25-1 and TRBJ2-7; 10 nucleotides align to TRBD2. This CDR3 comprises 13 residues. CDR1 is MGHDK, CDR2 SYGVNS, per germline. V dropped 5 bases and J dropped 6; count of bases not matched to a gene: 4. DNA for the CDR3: TGTGCCAGCAGTCTAGCGGGAGAGGGCGAGCAGTACTTC. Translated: CASSLAGEGEQYF.

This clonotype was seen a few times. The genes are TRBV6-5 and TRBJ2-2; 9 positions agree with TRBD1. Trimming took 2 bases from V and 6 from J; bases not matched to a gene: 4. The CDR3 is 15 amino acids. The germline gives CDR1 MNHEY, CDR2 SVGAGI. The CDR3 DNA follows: TGTGCCAGCAGTTACCGTAGGACAGGGGCCGGGGAGCTGTTTTTT. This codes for CASSYRRTGAGELFF.

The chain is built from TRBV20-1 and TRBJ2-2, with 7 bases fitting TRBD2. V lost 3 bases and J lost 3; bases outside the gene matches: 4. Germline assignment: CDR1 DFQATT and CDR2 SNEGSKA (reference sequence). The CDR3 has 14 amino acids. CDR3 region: CSARGGKDTGELFF. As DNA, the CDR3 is TGCAGTGCTAGGGGGGGGAAGGACACCGGGGAGCTGTTTTTT.

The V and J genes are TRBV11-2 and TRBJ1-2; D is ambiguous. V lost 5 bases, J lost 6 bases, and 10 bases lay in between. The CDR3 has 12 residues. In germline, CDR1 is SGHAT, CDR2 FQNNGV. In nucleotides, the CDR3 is TGTGCCAGCAGCCCATTGAGGGATGGCTACACCTTC. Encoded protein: CASSPLRDGYTF.

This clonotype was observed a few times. The CDR3 sequence is CSAIRISGQIYNEQFF. The DNA of the CDR3 is TGCAGTGCTATCCGAATCTCGGGACAGATCTACAATGAGCAGTTCTTC. This sequence joins TRBV20-1 and TRBJ2-1; 7 nucleotides match TRBD1. The trim removed 4 bases at V and 3 bases at J, leaving 12 bases unmatched. The CDR3 loop spans 16 amino acids. Per the germline V gene, CDR1 is DFQATT and CDR2 is SNEGSKA (reference sequence).

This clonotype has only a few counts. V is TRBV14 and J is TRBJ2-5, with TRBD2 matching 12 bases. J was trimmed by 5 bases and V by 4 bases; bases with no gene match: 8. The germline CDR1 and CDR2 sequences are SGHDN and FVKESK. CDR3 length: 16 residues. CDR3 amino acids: CASSRSTSGGAETQYF. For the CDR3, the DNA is TGTGCCAGCAGCCGATCGACTAGCGGGGGTGCTGAGACCCAGTACTTC.

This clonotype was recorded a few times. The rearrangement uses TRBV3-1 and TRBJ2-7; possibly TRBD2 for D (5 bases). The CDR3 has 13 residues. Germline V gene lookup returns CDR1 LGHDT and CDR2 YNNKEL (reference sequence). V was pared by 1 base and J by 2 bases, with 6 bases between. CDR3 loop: CASSQVRAYEQYF. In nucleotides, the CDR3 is TGTGCCAGCAGCCAAGTGAGGGCCTACGAGCAGTACTTC.

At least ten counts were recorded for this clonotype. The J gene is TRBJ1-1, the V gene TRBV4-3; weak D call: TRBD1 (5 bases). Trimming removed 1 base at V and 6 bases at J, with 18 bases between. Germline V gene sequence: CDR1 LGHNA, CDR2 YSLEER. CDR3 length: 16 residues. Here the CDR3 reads CASSQAPQGAMAEAFF. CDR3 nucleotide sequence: TGCGCCAGCAGCCAAGCGCCCCAAGGGGCAATGGCTGAAGCTTTCTTT.

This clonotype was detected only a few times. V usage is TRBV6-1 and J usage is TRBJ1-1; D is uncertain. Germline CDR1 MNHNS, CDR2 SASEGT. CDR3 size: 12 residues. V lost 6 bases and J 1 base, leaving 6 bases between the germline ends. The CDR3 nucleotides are TGTGCCAGCAGGGACCCGAACACTGAAGCTTTCTTT. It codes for CASRDPNTEAFF.

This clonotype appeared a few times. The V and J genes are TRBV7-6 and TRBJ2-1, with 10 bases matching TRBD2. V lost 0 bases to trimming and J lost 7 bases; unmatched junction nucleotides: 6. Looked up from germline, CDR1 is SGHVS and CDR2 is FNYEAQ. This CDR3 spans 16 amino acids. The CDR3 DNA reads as TGTGCCAGCAGCTTAGCGGGGGGACTAGCGTGGAATGAGCAGTTCTTC. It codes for CASSLAGGLAWNEQFF.

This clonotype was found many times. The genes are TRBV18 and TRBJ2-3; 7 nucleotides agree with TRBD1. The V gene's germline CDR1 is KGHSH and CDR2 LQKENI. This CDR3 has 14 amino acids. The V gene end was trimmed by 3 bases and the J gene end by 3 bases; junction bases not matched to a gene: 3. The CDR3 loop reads CASSPETGTDTQYF. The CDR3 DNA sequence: TGTGCCAGCTCACCTGAGACAGGGACAGATACGCAGTATTTT.

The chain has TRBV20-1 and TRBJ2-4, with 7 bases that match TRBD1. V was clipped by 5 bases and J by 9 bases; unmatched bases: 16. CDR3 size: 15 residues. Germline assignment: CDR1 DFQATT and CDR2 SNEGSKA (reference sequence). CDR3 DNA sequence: TGCAGTGCTTCTCCATCGAATACAGGGGCCGGCATTCAGTACTTC. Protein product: CSASPSNTGAGIQYF.